What follows are 20 T cell receptor beta chains derived from one specimen sequenced in a study of T cell changes during pregnancy in multiple sclerosis. Method: immunoSEQ multiplex PCR; TCRdb's copy keeps in-frame clones and lacks some. The data show approximately 18,000 clones, approximately 87% seen once. The material was CD8+ T cells from peripheral blood mononuclear cells, obtained in the third trimester of pregnancy. The receptor source for this set is a female donor in good health, enrolled as a control in a pregnancy study.

This clone was observed a handful of times. The chain couples TRBV6-4 to TRBJ2-2; TRBD1 aligns across 9 bases. Germline V lookup: CDR1 MRHNA, CDR2 SNTAGT. The CDR3 is 17 residues long. V gave up 1 base and J gave up 2 bases; unmatched junction bases: 5. The CDR3 sequence: CASSDWKDRGNTGELFF. As DNA, the CDR3 is TGTGCCAGCAGTGACTGGAAGGACAGGGGAAACACCGGGGAGCTGTTTTTT.

This clone was recorded only once. The genes are TRBV23-1 and TRBJ1-5; 7 bases are a match to TRBD1. TRBV23-1 is marked as an open reading frame, function uncertain. With V trimmed by 7 bases and J by 3 bases, 9 bases remained unmatched. The length of the CDR3 is 15 residues. DNA of the CDR3: TGCGCCAGCACGGAGATGACAGGGTACAATCAGCCCCAGCATTTT. The encoded protein is CASTEMTGYNQPQHF.

This clone appeared once. The rearrangement joins TRBV11-2 to TRBJ2-7; D might be TRBD2 (5 bases). Trimming removed 2 bases at V and 2 bases at J, with 13 bases between. The CDR3 covers 15 residues. Germline assignment: CDR1 SGHAT and CDR2 FQNNGV. CDR3 region: CASSLSPDSPYEQYF. The CDR3 coding sequence is TGTGCCAGCAGCTTAAGCCCGGACTCGCCCTACGAGCAGTACTTC.

V and J are TRBV7-8 and TRBJ2-7; a weak D match, TRBD1 (6 bases). With 5 bases removed from V and 2 bases from J, the gap between germline ends came to 10 bases. Germline lookup yields CDR1 SGHVS and CDR2 FQNEAQ. The CDR3 covers 13 residues. CDR3 DNA sequence: TGTGCCAGCAGCAACAGGGACCCCTACGAGCAGTACTTC. Its protein is CASSNRDPYEQYF.

The chain links TRBV21-1 to TRBJ2-2; the table's D call TRBD1 went unverified against the DNA. TRBV21-1 is reported as a pseudogene. This CDR3 is 15 amino acids long. This chain's CDR3 is CASSKAGQNTGELFF. The CDR3 region has the DNA TGTGCCAGCAGCAAAGCGGGACAGAACACCGGGGAGCTGTTTTTT.

This clone was seen only a few times. The chain joins TRBV7-8 to TRBJ1-6; 7 nucleotides agree with TRBD1. The V gene end was trimmed by 8 bases and the J gene end by 4 bases; junction bases not matched to a gene: 2. This CDR3 has 13 amino acids. CDR1 SGHVS and CDR2 FQNEAQ come from the germline V gene. CDR3 region: CASWTGYNSPLHF. The CDR3 coding sequence is TGTGCCAGCTGGACAGGATATAATTCACCCCTCCACTTT.

CDR3 protein: CASGRGGRNNEQFF. The DNA of the CDR3 is TGTGCCAGCGGTAGGGGGGGCCGGAACAATGAGCAGTTCTTC. The chain couples TRBV25-1 to TRBJ2-1; a possible D gene is TRBD2 (7 bases). Germline V gene data show CDR1 as MGHDK and CDR2 as SYGVNS. The ends were cut back, 8 bases at V and 5 bases at J, with 16 bases in the middle. The CDR3 runs to 14 residues.

This sequence joins TRBV5-6 and TRBJ2-7, with 14 bases that match TRBD2. Germline V CDR1 and CDR2: SGHDT, YYEEEE. The CDR3 length is 15 residues. J was trimmed by 3 bases and V by 3 bases; bases with no gene match: 2. The CDR3 loop is CASSSGTSGSYEQYF. CDR3 in DNA: TGTGCCAGCAGCTCGGGGACTAGCGGGAGCTACGAGCAGTACTTC.

V is TRBV6-1 and J is TRBJ2-5; 10 bases are a match to TRBD1. V was pared by 2 bases and J by 3 bases, with 9 bases of the junction left unmatched. Germline V gene data show CDR1 as MNHNS and CDR2 as SASEGT. The CDR3 length is 17 residues. CDR3 nucleotide sequence: TGTGCCAGCAGTGAAAAGGGACCCGGGACAGGGGAAGAGACCCAGTACTTC. As protein: CASSEKGPGTGEETQYF.

The gene calls are TRBV7-9 and TRBJ2-3, with D possibly TRBD1 on 5 matching bases. The CDR3 totals 15 residues. V was cut by 2 bases and J by 4 bases, with 13 bases left in between. The germline gives CDR1 SEHNR, CDR2 FQNEAQ (reference sequence). CDR3 sequence: CASSLYAQGSDTQYF. The CDR3, as DNA: TGTGCCAGCAGCTTATATGCTCAGGGTTCAGATACGCAGTATTTT.

The rearrangement uses TRBV28 and TRBJ1-2; D is possibly TRBD1 (5 bases). Trimming left V 3 bases short and J 2 bases short, with 10 bases between. This CDR3 is built from 14 residues. Germline CDR1 and CDR2: MDHEN and SYDVKM. The CDR3 protein is CASSLAGTNYGYTF. CDR3 nucleotide sequence: TGTGCCAGCAGTTTGGCGGGGACCAACTATGGCTACACCTTC.

The chain links TRBV19 to TRBJ1-2; the D gene is possibly TRBD1 (5 bases). The V and J ends lost 1 base and 3 bases respectively, with 12 bases between them. This CDR3 spans 15 amino acids. CDR1 LNHDA and CDR2 SQIVND come from the germline V gene (reference sequence). The CDR3 nucleotides are TGTGCCAGTAGTATAGTTGACAGAGAGGACTATGGCTACACCTTC. It yields the protein CASSIVDREDYGYTF.

This chain links TRBV7-9 with TRBJ2-7; TRBD2 matches 7 bases. After removal of 5 bases from V and 2 bases from J, the junction contained 9 bases not matched to a gene. Germline V gene data show CDR1 as SEHNR and CDR2 as FQNEAQ (reference sequence). There are 15 residues in the CDR3. The CDR3 sequence: CASSPALGGTYEQYF. The CDR3 DNA reads as TGTGCCAGCAGCCCTGCCCTCGGGGGGACCTACGAGCAGTACTTC. Drawing the rest from reference TRBV7-9 and TRBJ2-7, the complete variable domain is DTGVSQNPRHKITKRGQNVTFRCDPISEHNRLYWYRQTLGQGPEFLTYFQNEAQLEKSRLLSDRFSAERPKGSFSTLEIQRTEQGDSAMYLCASSPALGGTYEQYFGPGTRLTVT.

V is TRBV25-1 and J is TRBJ2-3, with 12 bases that match TRBD2. V was clipped by 4 bases and J by 2 bases; unmatched bases: 4. The CDR3 is made up of 16 amino acids. CDR1 and CDR2 from the germline V gene are MGHDK and SYGVNS. The CDR3 is CASSALAGGYTDTQYF. Written as DNA, the CDR3 is TGTGCCAGCAGTGCGCTAGCGGGAGGGTACACAGATACGCAGTATTTT.

The chain carries TRBV9 and TRBJ1-6, with 9 bases identical to TRBD1. Germline CDR1 reads SGDLS; CDR2 reads YYNGEE. The V gene end was trimmed by 6 bases and the J gene end by 9 bases; junction bases not matched to a gene: 4. This CDR3 comprises 13 residues. For the CDR3, the DNA is TGTGCCAGCACAGCGGACAGGGGTTCACCCCTCCACTTT. This translates into CASTADRGSPLHF.

The V gene is TRBV4-2, the J gene TRBJ2-2; 7 nucleotides line up with TRBD2. The CDR3 is 14 residues long. From germline, CDR1 is LGHNA and CDR2 YNFKEQ. Trimming removed 5 bases from V and 1 base from J; junction bases left unmatched: 1. The CDR3 DNA reads as TGTGCCAGCAGCAGCGGGAAGAACACCGGGGAGCTGTTTTTT. Protein sequence: CASSSGKNTGELFF.

This chain connects TRBV7-2 to TRBJ1-1; the D is unclear. Germline V gene lookup returns CDR1 SGHTA and CDR2 FQGNSA. The CDR3 loop spans 15 amino acids. V shed 5 bases and J shed 3 bases, with 16 bases lying between them. This CDR3 reads CASSALTRVYTEAFF. Here the CDR3 DNA reads TGTGCCAGCAGCGCCCTCACGCGGGTGTACACTGAAGCTTTCTTT.

The J gene is TRBJ2-1, the V gene TRBV4-3, with 8 nucleotides matching TRBD1. The CDR3 is 14 residues long. With 1 base clipped from V and 9 bases from J, the junction kept 5 bases outside the gene matches. The germline gives CDR1 LGHNA, CDR2 YSLEER. The CDR3 loop reads CASSQAQGVSEQFF. The CDR3 DNA reads TGCGCCAGCAGCCAAGCACAGGGGGTGAGTGAGCAGTTCTTC.

For the CDR3, the DNA is TGTGCCAGCAGGGAGCGGGGGGGGGTGGAGACCCAGTACTTC. Translated: CASRERGGVETQYF. The chain combines TRBV2 with TRBJ2-5; 10 nucleotides line up with TRBD2. Per the germline V gene, CDR1 is SNHLY and CDR2 is FYNNEI. Trimming cost V 6 bases and J 5 bases; bases outside gene matches: 6. The CDR3 consists of 14 residues.

The gene calls are TRBV20-1 and TRBJ2-3, with D possibly TRBD2 on 5 matching bases. Germline assignment: CDR1 DFQATT and CDR2 SNEGSKA (reference sequence). The CDR3 covers 11 residues. The DNA for the CDR3 is TGCAGCGGACTCCTCACAGATACGCAGTATTTT. It translates to CSGLLTDTQYF.